The clone carrying this T cell receptor (beta chain) came up many times. Its specificity is not known. Sorting selected naive CD8 T cells with a CD8+CD4-CCR7+CD45RA+ phenotype. V shed 5 bases and J shed 8 bases, with 9 bases lying between them. This CDR3 comprises 12 residues. CDR1 is SGHAT, CDR2 FQNNGV, per germline. This sample was included in a study of molecular identifiers for immune sequencing clone quantification. Overall study results and limits: Jurkat TCR RNA from one cell was spiked into approximately 1 million naive cells, and it was reportedly detectable there. The study found clones above 20 RNA copies held over 98% of effector molecules and under 1% in naive cells.

Via MiXCR, TCRdb re-called the PCR reads, giving one row per CDR3 protein. The sample carries just under 20,000 distinct CDR3 sequences, under 25% recorded once. The receptor was isolated from a human donor in good health. Some libraries in this study had Jurkat cell RNA spiked in. The sample comprised naive CD8+ T cells from blood, with Jurkat cell RNA spiked in. This sample's subset: FACS-sorted CD8+CD4-CCR7+CD45RA+ naive T cells. The genes are TRBV11-2 and TRBJ1-4; no definite D call. The CDR3 is CASSVQQEKLFF. The CDR3, as DNA: TGTGCCAGCAGCGTTCAGCAAGAAAAACTGTTTTTT.